Shown below are 22 T cell receptor beta chains from a single sample sequenced in a study of cytomegalovirus exposure and HLA in healthy donors. Some clones are missing from TCRdb's copy, which holds only in-frame ones; the method was immunoSEQ multiplex PCR. Here the sample spans around 200,000 clones, roughly three quarters being singletons. The sequenced material came from PBMCs. The receptors shown here come from a woman between 25 and 40 years old in good health and CMV-seronegative.

This chain uses TRBV20-1 with TRBJ1-2; 7 bases fit TRBD1. Germline values: CDR1 DFQATT, CDR2 SNEGSKA (reference sequence). V lost 4 bases to trimming and J lost 8 bases; unmatched junction nucleotides: 4. The CDR3 is 11 amino acids. In nucleotides, the CDR3 is TGCAGTGCTACAGGGGGATTGGGCTACACCTTC. As protein: CSATGGLGYTF.

V gene TRBV4-1 combines with J gene TRBJ2-7; 9 bases match TRBD2. The CDR3 has 16 residues. With 0 bases clipped from V and 3 bases from J, the junction kept 6 bases outside the gene matches. Germline CDR1 MGHRA, CDR2 YSYEKL. For the CDR3, the DNA is TGCGCCAGCAGCCAAGATCAGACTAGCGGACTCTACGAGCAGTACTTC. It translates to CASSQDQTSGLYEQYF.

The genes are TRBV29-1 and TRBJ2-1; 11 nucleotides line up with TRBD2. J lost 5 bases, V lost 4 bases, and 7 bases had no gene match. The CDR3 has 15 amino acids. Germline CDR1 reads SQVTM; CDR2 reads ANQGSEA. CDR3 DNA: TGCAGCGTTGGTCTTGGTAGCGGGAGGGACAATGAGCAGTTCTTC. It codes for CSVGLGSGRDNEQFF.

Only a few counts were recorded for this clone. The rearrangement joins TRBV29-1 to TRBJ2-1, with TRBD1 matching 11 bases. The CDR3 loop spans 15 amino acids. From germline, CDR1 is SQVTM and CDR2 ANQGSEA. V dropped 3 bases and J dropped 4; count of bases not matched to a gene: 5. In DNA form, the CDR3 reads TGCAGCGTTGAGAACCGGGACAGGGGGTACAATGAGCAGTTCTTC. It specifies CSVENRDRGYNEQFF.

The chain joins TRBV6-1 to TRBJ1-1, with 10 bases aligning to TRBD1. Trimming cost V 6 bases and J 11 bases; bases outside gene matches: 9. Germline assignment: CDR1 MNHNS and CDR2 SASEGT. The CDR3 loop spans 13 amino acids. The CDR3 region is CASSPGQGIGAFF. The CDR3 nucleotides read TGTGCCAGCAGCCCGGGACAGGGGATAGGGGCTTTCTTT.

The rearrangement uses TRBV2 and TRBJ1-4; perhaps TRBD1 as D (5 bases). Trimming shortened V by 8 bases and J by 8 bases, and 9 bases separated the two germline ends. This CDR3 is built from 11 residues. Germline V gene sequence: CDR1 SNHLY, CDR2 FYNNEI. The CDR3: CASVQEEKLFF. The CDR3 DNA reads as TGTGCCAGCGTACAGGAGGAAAAACTGTTTTTT.

This rearrangement joins TRBV6-5 to TRBJ1-3, with TRBD1 as a possible D gene (5 bases). Between the trimmed V and J ends, which lost 7 bases and 0 bases, there was a span of 10 bases. There are 14 residues in the CDR3. Per the germline V gene, CDR1 is MNHEY and CDR2 is SVGAGI. The CDR3 here is CASKRDSSGNTIYF. The CDR3 DNA follows: TGTGCCAGCAAACGGGACTCCTCTGGAAACACCATATATTTT.

The genes are TRBV27 and TRBJ1-2; D is possibly TRBD1 (5 bases). Trimming pared 5 bases from V and 7 bases from J, leaving 17 bases between. The CDR3 contains 14 residues. Germline values: CDR1 MNHEY, CDR2 SMNVEV (reference sequence). The CDR3 loop reads CASSLFRGSRGYTF. The CDR3 DNA reads TGTGCCAGCAGTCTATTTCGGGGGAGTCGTGGCTACACCTTC.

V and J are TRBV29-1 and TRBJ2-2; a weak D match, TRBD2 (7 bases). The CDR3 contains 17 residues. Trimming took 0 bases from V and 6 from J, leaving 20 bases between them. Germline loops: CDR1 SQVTM, CDR2 ANQGSEA. CDR3 bases: TGCAGCGTTGAAGATAGGGCCGGGGCGGGGGCGGCCGGGGAGCTGTTTTTT. It codes for CSVEDRAGAGAAGELFF.

The rearrangement links TRBV6-5 to TRBJ2-7; D may be TRBD1 (6 bases). The germline gives CDR1 MNHEY, CDR2 SVGAGI. V lost 5 bases to trimming and J lost 0 bases, with 8 bases between them. This CDR3 has 13 residues. The CDR3 DNA is TGTGCCAGCAGTACAGGGCTCTCCTACGAGCAGTACTTC. The encoded protein is CASSTGLSYEQYF.

V gene TRBV25-1 combines with J gene TRBJ1-6; D gene unclear. The CDR3 loop spans 14 amino acids. Germline-derived CDR1 and CDR2 are MGHDK and SYGVNS. The germline V and J ends were trimmed by 6 bases and 0 bases, with 6 bases remaining between them. The CDR3 is CASRVSSYNSPLHF. DNA of the CDR3: TGTGCCAGCAGGGTGAGCTCCTATAATTCACCCCTCCACTTT.

This clone was picked up a small number of times. The chain is built from TRBV7-9 and TRBJ2-7; 9 positions agree with TRBD1. This CDR3 contains 14 residues. The germline CDR1 and CDR2 sequences are SEHNR and FQNEAQ (reference sequence). The V segment lost 5 bases and the J segment 4 bases; nucleotides outside the gene matches: 6. The CDR3 nucleotides are TGTGCCAGCAGCACCGGGACAGGGACTTACGAGCAGTACTTC. Protein sequence: CASSTGTGTYEQYF. The complete variable domain, with remaining parts taken from reference TRBV7-9 and TRBJ2-7, reads DTGVSQNPRHKITKRGQNVTFRCDPISEHNRLYWYRQTLGQGPEFLTYFQNEAQLEKSRLLSDRFSAERPKGSFSTLEIQRTEQGDSAMYLCASSTGTGTYEQYFGPGTRLTVT.

This clone occurred once. The chain recombines TRBV5-1 with TRBJ2-3; no definite D call. Germline V gene lookup returns CDR1 SGHRS and CDR2 YFSETQ. The germline V and J ends were trimmed by 4 bases and 2 bases, with 8 bases remaining between them. The CDR3 totals 13 residues. CDR3 coding DNA: TGCGCCAGCAGCACCGGGTCCACAGATACGCAGTATTTT. Its protein product is CASSTGSTDTQYF. The complete variable domain, with remaining parts taken from reference TRBV5-1 and TRBJ2-3, reads KAGVTQTPRYLIKTRGQQVTLSCSPISGHRSVSWYQQTPGQGLQFLFEYFSETQRNKGNFPGRFSGRQFSNSRSEMNVSTLELGDSALYLCASSTGSTDTQYFGPGTRLTVL.

The chain links TRBV30 to TRBJ1-1; tentatively, D is TRBD1 (6 bases). From germline, CDR1 is GTSNPN and CDR2 SVGIG (reference sequence). Trimming pared 0 bases from V and 5 bases from J, leaving 13 bases between. The length of the CDR3 is 14 residues. The CDR3 sequence is CAWSVVRGGTEAFF. CDR3 nucleotide sequence: TGTGCCTGGAGTGTAGTGAGAGGGGGAACTGAAGCTTTCTTT.

The chain combines TRBV4-1 with TRBJ2-3; 10 bases are shared with TRBD1. The CDR3 extends over 19 amino acids. Germline assignment: CDR1 MGHRA and CDR2 YSYEKL. V lost 4 bases to trimming and J lost 1 base; unmatched junction nucleotides: 14. CDR3 residues: CASSRSPGQGLVGTDTQYF. CDR3 DNA: TGCGCCAGCAGCCGATCACCGGGACAGGGGTTGGTTGGCACAGATACGCAGTATTTT.

The V gene is TRBV30, the J gene TRBJ2-5, with D uncertain. Germline V gene sequence: CDR1 GTSNPN, CDR2 SVGIG (reference sequence). V was trimmed by 3 bases and J by 7 bases, leaving 15 bases between them. This CDR3 spans 13 amino acids. This chain's CDR3 is CAWREGRPGTQYF. DNA for the CDR3: TGTGCCTGGAGAGAAGGCAGGCCTGGGACCCAGTACTTC.

V usage is TRBV6-1 and J usage is TRBJ2-7; TRBD2 might be the D (5 bases). The CDR3 contains 15 residues. Germline V lookup: CDR1 MNHNS, CDR2 SASEGT. The V and J ends lost 3 bases and 0 bases respectively, with 12 bases between them. The CDR3 region is CASSDPGWSSYEQYF. CDR3 DNA sequence: TGTGCCAGCAGTGATCCGGGGTGGAGCTCCTACGAGCAGTACTTC.

The genes are TRBV6-5 and TRBJ2-3, with a tentative D call TRBD1 (6 bases). The CDR3 loop spans 16 amino acids. CDR1 and CDR2 from the germline V gene are MNHEY and SVGAGI. V was clipped by 1 base and J by 3 bases, with 14 bases between them. The CDR3 sequence is CASSYWGQGVTDTQYF. The CDR3 DNA reads TGTGCCAGCAGTTACTGGGGGCAGGGAGTTACAGATACGCAGTATTTT.

The V gene is TRBV27, the J gene TRBJ2-1; TRBD2 aligns across 7 bases. Germline CDR1 reads MNHEY; CDR2 reads SMNVEV (reference sequence). Germline trimming cut 5 bases from V and 9 bases from J; bases unmatched to any gene: 13. The CDR3 loop spans 15 amino acids. The CDR3 region has the DNA TGTGCCAGCAGTCCCCGGACATCGGGAGGTAGTGAGCAGTTCTTC. It yields the protein CASSPRTSGGSEQFF.

This clone was observed a few times. The rearrangement uses TRBV6-1 and TRBJ1-1; a possible D gene is TRBD1 (6 bases). Deletions cut 4 bases from V and 4 bases from J, with 19 bases between. The CDR3 has 16 residues. Germline V gene sequence: CDR1 MNHNS, CDR2 SASEGT. The CDR3: CASSVGDTSIVTEAFF. The CDR3 coding sequence is TGTGCCAGCAGTGTCGGGGACACGAGCATTGTCACTGAAGCTTTCTTT.

This clone has more than one count but fewer than ten. This chain uses TRBV28 with TRBJ1-2; TRBD1 matches at 7 bases. V trimming: 3 bases; J trimming: 4 bases; junction bases outside the gene matches: 2. The CDR3 covers 13 residues. Looked up from germline, CDR1 is MDHEN and CDR2 is SYDVKM. The CDR3 here is CASSFDRVYGYTF. The CDR3 nucleotides are TGTGCCAGCAGTTTTGACAGGGTCTATGGCTACACCTTC.

The rearrangement uses TRBV19 and TRBJ2-7, with a tentative D call TRBD2 (7 bases). The CDR3 sequence is 14 residues long. V was clipped by 2 bases and J by 3 bases, with 11 bases between them. Germline-derived CDR1 and CDR2 are LNHDA and SQIVND (reference sequence). CDR3 DNA: TGTGCCAGTAGTATAACCGGGGGGCGCTACGAGCAGTACTTC. Protein: CASSITGGRYEQYF. Using reference TRBV19 and TRBJ2-7 for the parts outside the CDR3, the full variable domain is DGGITQSPKYLFRKEGQNVTLSCEQNLNHDAMYWYRQDPGQGLRLIYYSQIVNDFQKGDIAEGYSVSREKKESFPLTVTSAQKNPTAFYLCASSITGGRYEQYFGPGTRLTVT.